This is a list of T cell receptor beta chains from one sample in a study of OX40 agonist ivuxolimab in advanced cancers. TCRdb's table, derived via immunoSEQ multiplex PCR, lists solely in-frame clones and lacks some. This table has around 50,000 clones, about 89% appearing once. The source was CD4+ or CD8+ T cells sorted from blood, collected in a trial of the OX40 agonist ivuxolimab. Source of these receptors: an adult with an advanced solid tumor such as melanoma, head and neck, liver or kidney cancer. Both conserved end residues are part of each CDR3.

V,J,CDR3
TRBV5-4,TRBJ2-7,CASSFSGSAYEQYF
TRBV5-8,TRBJ2-1,CASSFYNEQFF
TRBV7-9,TRBJ2-3,CASSSPEAGGPSDTQYF
TRBV14,TRBJ2-2,CASSDPGPVNTGELFF
TRBV7-6,TRBJ1-4,CASSVTTGGNEKLFF
TRBV2,TRBJ1-2,CASSENSAAYGYTF
TRBV9,TRBJ1-1,CASSPREWQNTEAFF
TRBV19,TRBJ1-5,CASRLGTGVSNQPQHF
TRBV27,TRBJ1-2,CASSRDREFNYGYTF
TRBV12-1,TRBJ2-7,CASSPSRDEQYF
TRBV6-1,TRBJ2-1,CASSESGLEQFF
TRBV27,TRBJ1-2,CTSTPAGANYGYTF
TRBV11-2,TRBJ2-3,CASSLGLAGGRTDTQYF
TRBV19,TRBJ1-5,CASSMFRQVNRGQPQHF
TRBV7-9,TRBJ1-6,CASSLSTDNSPLHF
TRBV6-4,TRBJ1-2,CASSDSAAGRSGYTF
TRBV6-5,TRBJ2-5,CASSVTGEQETQYF
TRBV5-6,TRBJ1-2,CASSLELRRGYGYTF
TRBV5-4,TRBJ2-5,CASSLGLETQYF
TRBV28,TRBJ1-5,CASSRDSNQPQHF
TRBV5-5,TRBJ2-7,CASSLDRVGEQYF
TRBV10-3,TRBJ2-5,CAISVGQGTGETQYF
TRBV2,TRBJ2-3,CASSEGREGTDTQYF
TRBV6-6,TRBJ2-7,CASSLLTESEQYF
TRBV5-6,TRBJ1-2,CASSPLSETIYGYTF
TRBV28,TRBJ2-1,CASTAGGTGGDNEQFF
TRBV6-1,TRBJ2-4,CASSEGSRGGNIQYF
TRBV9,TRBJ1-2,CASSPGTF
TRBV7-9,TRBJ1-2,CASSLGTGGFYGYTF
TRBV11-2,TRBJ2-5,CASSPLRQGLQETQYF
TRBV15,TRBJ2-7,CATSRVGTYEQYF
TRBV4-2,TRBJ2-3,CASSQDSETGSDTQYF
TRBV28,TRBJ2-7,CASSFPGRDSYEQYF
TRBV10-3,TRBJ2-5,CAIRASSGGSYQETQYF
TRBV27,TRBJ2-7,CASSPREFLGEQYF
TRBV7-6,TRBJ1-4,CASGAAGSTNEKLFF
TRBV11-2,TRBJ2-5,CASSLDRQETQYF
TRBV15,TRBJ2-5,CATSRPPRAQYF
TRBV28,TRBJ2-7,CASSLQGVTYEQYF
TRBV2,TRBJ1-1,CAIKIFTEAFF
TRBV19,TRBJ2-1,CASRTSYNEQFF
TRBV5-1,TRBJ1-1,CASSPQGGGTEAFF
TRBV6-1,TRBJ2-7,CASRGADRGYEQYF